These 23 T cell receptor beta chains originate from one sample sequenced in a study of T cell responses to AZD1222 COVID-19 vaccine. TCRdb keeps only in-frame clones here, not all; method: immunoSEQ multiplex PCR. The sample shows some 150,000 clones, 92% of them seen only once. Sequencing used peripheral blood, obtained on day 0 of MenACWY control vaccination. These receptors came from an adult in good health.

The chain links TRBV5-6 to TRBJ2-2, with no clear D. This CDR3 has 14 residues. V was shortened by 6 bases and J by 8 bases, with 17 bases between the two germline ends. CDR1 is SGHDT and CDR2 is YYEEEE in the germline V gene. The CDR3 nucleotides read TGTGCCAGCAACTTATTAAACGGCGTTGGGGAGCTGTTTTTT. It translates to CASNLLNGVGELFF.

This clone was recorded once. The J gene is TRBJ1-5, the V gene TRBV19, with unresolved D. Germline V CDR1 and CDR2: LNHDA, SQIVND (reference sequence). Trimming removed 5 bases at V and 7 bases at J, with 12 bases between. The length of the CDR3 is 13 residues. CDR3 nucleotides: TGTGCCAGTAGTGGGCTGCTGGGACAGCCCCAGCATTTT. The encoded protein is CASSGLLGQPQHF.

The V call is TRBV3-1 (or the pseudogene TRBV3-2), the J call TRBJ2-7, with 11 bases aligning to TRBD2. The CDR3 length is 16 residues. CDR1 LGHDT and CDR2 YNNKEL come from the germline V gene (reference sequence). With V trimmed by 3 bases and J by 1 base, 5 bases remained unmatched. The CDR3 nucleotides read TGTGCCAGCAGCCACCTGGGACTAGCGGCTTCCTACGAGCAGTACTTC. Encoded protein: CASSHLGLAASYEQYF.

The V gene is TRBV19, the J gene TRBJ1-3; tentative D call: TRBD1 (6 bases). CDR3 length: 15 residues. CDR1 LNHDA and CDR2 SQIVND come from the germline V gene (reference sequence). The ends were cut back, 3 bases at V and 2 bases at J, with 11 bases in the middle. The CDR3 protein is CASSILPGAGNTIYF. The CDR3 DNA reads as TGTGCCAGTAGTATTTTACCAGGGGCTGGAAACACCATATATTTT.

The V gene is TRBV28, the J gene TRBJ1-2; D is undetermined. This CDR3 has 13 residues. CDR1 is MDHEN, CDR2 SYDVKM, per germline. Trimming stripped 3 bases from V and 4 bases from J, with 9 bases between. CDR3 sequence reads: CASSLNIAYGYTF. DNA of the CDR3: TGTGCCAGCAGTTTGAACATCGCCTATGGCTACACCTTC.

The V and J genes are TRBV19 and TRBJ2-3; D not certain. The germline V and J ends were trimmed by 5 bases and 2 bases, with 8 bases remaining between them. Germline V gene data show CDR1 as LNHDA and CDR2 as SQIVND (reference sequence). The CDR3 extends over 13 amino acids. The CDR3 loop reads CASSGWPTDTQYF. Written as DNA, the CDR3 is TGTGCCAGTAGTGGGTGGCCCACAGATACGCAGTATTTT.

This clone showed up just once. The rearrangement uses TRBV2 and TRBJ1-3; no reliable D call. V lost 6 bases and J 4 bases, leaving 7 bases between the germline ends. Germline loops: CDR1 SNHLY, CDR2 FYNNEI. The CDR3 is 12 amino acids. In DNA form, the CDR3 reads TGTGCCAGCAGCCCCATAGGAAACACCATATATTTT. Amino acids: CASSPIGNTIYF. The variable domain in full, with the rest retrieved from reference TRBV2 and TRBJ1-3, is EPEVTQTPSHQVTQMGQEVILRCVPISNHLYFYWYRQILGQKVEFLVSFYNNEISEKSEIFDDQFSVERPDGSNFTLKIRSTKLEDSAMYFCASSPIGNTIYFGEGSWLTVV.

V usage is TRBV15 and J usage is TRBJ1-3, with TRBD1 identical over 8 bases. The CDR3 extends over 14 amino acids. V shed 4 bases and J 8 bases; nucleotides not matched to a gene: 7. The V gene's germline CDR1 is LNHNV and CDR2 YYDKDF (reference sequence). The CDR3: CATSTGQGRYTIYF. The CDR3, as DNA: TGTGCCACCAGCACCGGACAGGGACGGTACACCATATATTTT.

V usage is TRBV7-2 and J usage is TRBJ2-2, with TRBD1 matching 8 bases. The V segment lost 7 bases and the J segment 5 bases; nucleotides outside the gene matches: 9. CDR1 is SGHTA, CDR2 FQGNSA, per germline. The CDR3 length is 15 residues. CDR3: CASTIQGVRTGELFF. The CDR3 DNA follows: TGTGCCAGCACCATACAGGGGGTTAGGACCGGGGAGCTGTTTTTT.

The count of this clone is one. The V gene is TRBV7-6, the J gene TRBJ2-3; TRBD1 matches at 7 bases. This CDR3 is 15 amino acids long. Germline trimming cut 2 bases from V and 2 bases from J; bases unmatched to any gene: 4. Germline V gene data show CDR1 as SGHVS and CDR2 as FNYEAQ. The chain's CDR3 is CASSLTGTATDTQYF. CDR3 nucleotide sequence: TGTGCCAGCAGCTTAACCGGGACAGCCACAGATACGCAGTATTTT.

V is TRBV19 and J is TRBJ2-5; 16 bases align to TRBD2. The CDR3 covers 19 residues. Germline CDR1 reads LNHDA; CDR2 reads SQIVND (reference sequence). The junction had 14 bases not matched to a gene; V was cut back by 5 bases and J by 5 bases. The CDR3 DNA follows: TGTGCCAGTAGTCCAGGGACTAGCGGGAGGGTCGGGTGGACGGAGACCCAGTACTTC. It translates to CASSPGTSGRVGWTETQYF.

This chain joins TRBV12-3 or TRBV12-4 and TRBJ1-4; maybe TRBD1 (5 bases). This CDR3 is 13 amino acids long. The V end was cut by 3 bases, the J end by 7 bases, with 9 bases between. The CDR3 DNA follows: TGTGCCAGCAGTTTTTCTGGGACTGAAAAACTGTTTTTT. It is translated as CASSFSGTEKLFF.

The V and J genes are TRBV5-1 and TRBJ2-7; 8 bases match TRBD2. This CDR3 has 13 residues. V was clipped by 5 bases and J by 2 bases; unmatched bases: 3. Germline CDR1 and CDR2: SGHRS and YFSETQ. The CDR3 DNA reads TGCGCCAGCAGTTCGGGACTAGCCTACGAGCAGTACTTC. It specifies CASSSGLAYEQYF.

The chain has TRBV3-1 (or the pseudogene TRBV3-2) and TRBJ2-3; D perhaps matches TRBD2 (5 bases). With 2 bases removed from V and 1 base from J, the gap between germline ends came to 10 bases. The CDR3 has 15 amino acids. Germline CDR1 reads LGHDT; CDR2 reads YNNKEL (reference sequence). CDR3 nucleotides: TGTGCCAGCAGCCAATTAGGGAGTGGCACAGATACGCAGTATTTT. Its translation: CASSQLGSGTDTQYF.

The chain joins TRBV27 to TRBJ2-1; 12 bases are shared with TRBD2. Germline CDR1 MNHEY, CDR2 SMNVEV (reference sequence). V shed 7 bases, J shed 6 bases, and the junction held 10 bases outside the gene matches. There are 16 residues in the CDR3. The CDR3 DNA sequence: TGTGCCAGCATTAAATATCTAGCGGGAGGGGTCAATGAGCAGTTCTTC. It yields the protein CASIKYLAGGVNEQFF.

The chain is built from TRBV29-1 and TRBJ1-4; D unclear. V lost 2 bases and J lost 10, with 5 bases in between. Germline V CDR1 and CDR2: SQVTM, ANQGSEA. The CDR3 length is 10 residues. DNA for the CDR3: TGCAGCGTTGAAAACGGAAAACTGTTTTTT. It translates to CSVENGKLFF.

CDR3 bases: TGTGCCAGTAGTCCCTACGACAGGAATGAAAAACTGTTTTTT. Residues: CASSPYDRNEKLFF. The chain employs TRBV19 and TRBJ1-4; possibly TRBD1 for D (6 bases). The V gene's germline CDR1 is LNHDA and CDR2 SQIVND (reference sequence). This CDR3 is 14 amino acids long. Trimming stripped 5 bases from V and 5 bases from J, with 12 bases between.

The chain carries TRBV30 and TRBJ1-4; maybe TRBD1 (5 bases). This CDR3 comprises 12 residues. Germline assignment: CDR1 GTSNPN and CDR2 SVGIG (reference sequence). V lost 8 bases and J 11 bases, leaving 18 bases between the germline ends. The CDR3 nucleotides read TGTGCCCAAACGGGGCCGAATTGGAAACTGTTTTTT. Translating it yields CAQTGPNWKLFF.

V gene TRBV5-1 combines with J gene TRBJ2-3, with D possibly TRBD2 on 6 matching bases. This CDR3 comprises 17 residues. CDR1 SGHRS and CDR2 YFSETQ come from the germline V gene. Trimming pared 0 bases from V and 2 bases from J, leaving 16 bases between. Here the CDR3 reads CASSLAGGAQLTDTQYF. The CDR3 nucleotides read TGCGCCAGCAGCTTGGCCGGAGGGGCCCAACTCACAGATACGCAGTATTTT.

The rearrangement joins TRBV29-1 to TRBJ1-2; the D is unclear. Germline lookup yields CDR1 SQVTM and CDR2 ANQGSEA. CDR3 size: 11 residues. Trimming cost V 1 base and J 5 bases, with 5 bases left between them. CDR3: CSVEGGYGYTF. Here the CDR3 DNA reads TGCAGCGTTGAAGGAGGGTATGGCTACACCTTC. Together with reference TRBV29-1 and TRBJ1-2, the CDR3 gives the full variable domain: SAVISQKPSRDICQRGTSLTIQCQVDSQVTMMFWYRQQPGQSLTLIATANQGSEATYESGFVIDKFPISRPNLTFSTLTVSNMSPEDSSIYLCSVEGGYGYTFGSGTRLTVV.

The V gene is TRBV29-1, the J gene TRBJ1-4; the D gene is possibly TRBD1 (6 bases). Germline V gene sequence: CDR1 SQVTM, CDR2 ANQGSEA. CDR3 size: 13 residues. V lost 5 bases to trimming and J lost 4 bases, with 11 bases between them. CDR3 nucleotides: TGCAGCGTTATGGGGACAAGTAATGAAAAACTGTTTTTT. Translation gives CSVMGTSNEKLFF.

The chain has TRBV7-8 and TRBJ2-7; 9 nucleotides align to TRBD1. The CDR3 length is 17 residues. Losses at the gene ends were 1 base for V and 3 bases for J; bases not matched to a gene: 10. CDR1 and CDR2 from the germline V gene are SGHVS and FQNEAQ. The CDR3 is CASSLELGTGLSYEQYF. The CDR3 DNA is TGTGCCAGCAGCTTAGAGCTTGGGACAGGGTTGAGCTACGAGCAGTACTTC.

The CDR3 loop reads CASSQSGDSPLHF. In DNA form, the CDR3 reads TGTGCCAGCAGCCAATCAGGCGATTCACCCCTCCACTTT. The chain links TRBV3-1 (or the pseudogene TRBV3-2) to TRBJ1-6; unclear D gene. Germline CDR1 and CDR2: LGHDT and YNNKEL (reference sequence). V lost 2 bases to trimming and J lost 8 bases, with 7 bases between them. The CDR3 extends over 13 amino acids.